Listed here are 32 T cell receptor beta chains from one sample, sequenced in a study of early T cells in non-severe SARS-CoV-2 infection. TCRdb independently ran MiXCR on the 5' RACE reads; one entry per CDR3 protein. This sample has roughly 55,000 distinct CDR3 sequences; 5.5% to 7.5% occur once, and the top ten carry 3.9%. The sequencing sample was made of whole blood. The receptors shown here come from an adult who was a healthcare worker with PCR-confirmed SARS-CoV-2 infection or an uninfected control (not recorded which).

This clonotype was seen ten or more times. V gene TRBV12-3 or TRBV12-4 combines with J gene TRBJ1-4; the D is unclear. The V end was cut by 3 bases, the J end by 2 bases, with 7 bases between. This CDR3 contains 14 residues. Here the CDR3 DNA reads TGTGCCAGCAGTTTGAGAAGGACTAATGAAAAACTGTTTTTT. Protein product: CASSLRRTNEKLFF.

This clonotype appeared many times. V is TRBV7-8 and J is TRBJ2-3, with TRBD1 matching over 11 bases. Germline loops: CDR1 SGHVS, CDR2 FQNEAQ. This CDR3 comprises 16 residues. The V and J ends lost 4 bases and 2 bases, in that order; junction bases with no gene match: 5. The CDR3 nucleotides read TGTGCCAGCAGCTGGACAGGGGGCGTTAACACAGATACGCAGTATTTT. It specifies CASSWTGGVNTDTQYF.

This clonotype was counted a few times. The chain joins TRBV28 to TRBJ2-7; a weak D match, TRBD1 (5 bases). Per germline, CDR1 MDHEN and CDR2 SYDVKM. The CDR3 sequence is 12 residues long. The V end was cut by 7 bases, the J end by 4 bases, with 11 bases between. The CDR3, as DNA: TGTGCCAGCACCCCGTCAGGGTACGAGCAGTACTTC. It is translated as CASTPSGYEQYF.

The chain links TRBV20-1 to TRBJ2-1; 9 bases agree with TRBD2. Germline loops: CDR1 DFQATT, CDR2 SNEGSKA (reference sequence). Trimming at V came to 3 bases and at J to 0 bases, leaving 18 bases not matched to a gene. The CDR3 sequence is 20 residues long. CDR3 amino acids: CSARGDEGLAGPSSYNEQFF. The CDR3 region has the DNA TGCAGTGCTAGGGGTGACGAGGGGCTAGCGGGGCCCAGCTCCTACAATGAGCAGTTCTTC.

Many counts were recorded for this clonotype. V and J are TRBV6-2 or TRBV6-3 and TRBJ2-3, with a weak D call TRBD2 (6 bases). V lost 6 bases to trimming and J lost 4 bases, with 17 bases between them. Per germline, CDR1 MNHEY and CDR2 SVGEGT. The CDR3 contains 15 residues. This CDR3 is CASRSPGLISDTQYF. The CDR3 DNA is TGTGCCAGCAGGTCCCCGGGACTTATCTCAGATACGCAGTATTTT.

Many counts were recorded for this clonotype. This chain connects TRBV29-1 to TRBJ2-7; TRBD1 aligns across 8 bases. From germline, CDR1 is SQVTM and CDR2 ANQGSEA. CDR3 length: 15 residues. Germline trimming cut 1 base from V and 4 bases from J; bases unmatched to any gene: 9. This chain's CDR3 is CSVEVAQGALYEQYF. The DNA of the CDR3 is TGCAGCGTTGAAGTCGCCCAGGGGGCTCTATACGAGCAGTACTTC.

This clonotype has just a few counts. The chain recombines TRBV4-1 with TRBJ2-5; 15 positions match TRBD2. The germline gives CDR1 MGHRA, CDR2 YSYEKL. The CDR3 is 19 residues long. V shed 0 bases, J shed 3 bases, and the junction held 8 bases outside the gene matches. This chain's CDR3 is CASSQDWTSGGASKETQYF. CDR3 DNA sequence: TGCGCCAGCAGCCAAGATTGGACTAGCGGGGGGGCTTCCAAAGAGACCCAGTACTTC.

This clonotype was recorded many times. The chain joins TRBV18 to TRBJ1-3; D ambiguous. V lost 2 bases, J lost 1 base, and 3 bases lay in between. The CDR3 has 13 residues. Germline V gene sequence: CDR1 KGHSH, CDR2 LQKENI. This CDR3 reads CASSPASGNTIYF. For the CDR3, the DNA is TGTGCCAGCTCACCAGCGTCTGGAAACACCATATATTTT.

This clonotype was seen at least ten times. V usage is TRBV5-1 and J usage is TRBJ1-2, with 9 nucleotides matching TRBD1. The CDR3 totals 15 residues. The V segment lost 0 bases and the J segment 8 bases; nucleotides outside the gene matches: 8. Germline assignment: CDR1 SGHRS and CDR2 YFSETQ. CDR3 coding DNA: TGCGCCAGCAGCTTGGAGGGGACAGGGAGCTGGGGCTACACCTTC. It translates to CASSLEGTGSWGYTF.

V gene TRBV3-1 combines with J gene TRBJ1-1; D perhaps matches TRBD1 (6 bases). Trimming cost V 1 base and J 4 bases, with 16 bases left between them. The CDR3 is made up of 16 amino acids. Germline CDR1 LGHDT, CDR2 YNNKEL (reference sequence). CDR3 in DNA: TGTGCCAGCAGCCAAGGAAACCCTAAAGGGGGCACTGAAGCTTTCTTT. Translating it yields CASSQGNPKGGTEAFF.

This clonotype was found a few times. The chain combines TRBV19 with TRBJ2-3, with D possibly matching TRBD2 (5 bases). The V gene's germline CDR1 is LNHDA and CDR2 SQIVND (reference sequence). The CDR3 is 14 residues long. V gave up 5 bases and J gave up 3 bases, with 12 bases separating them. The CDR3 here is CASSWEMATDTQYF. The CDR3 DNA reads TGTGCCAGTAGTTGGGAGATGGCTACAGATACGCAGTATTTT. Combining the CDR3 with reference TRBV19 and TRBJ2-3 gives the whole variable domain DGGITQSPKYLFRKEGQNVTLSCEQNLNHDAMYWYRQDPGQGLRLIYYSQIVNDFQKGDIAEGYSVSREKKESFPLTVTSAQKNPTAFYLCASSWEMATDTQYFGPGTRLTVL.

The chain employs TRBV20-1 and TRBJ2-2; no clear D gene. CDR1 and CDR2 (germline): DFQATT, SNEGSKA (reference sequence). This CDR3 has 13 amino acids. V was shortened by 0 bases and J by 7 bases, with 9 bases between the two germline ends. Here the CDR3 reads CSARDMADGELFF. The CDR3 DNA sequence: TGCAGTGCTAGAGATATGGCTGACGGGGAGCTGTTTTTT.

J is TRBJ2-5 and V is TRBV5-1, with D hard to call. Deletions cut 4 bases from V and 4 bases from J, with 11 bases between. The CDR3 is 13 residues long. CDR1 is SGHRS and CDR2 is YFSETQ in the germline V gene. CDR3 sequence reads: CASSPGLLETQYF. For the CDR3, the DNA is TGCGCCAGCAGCCCCGGGTTACTAGAGACCCAGTACTTC. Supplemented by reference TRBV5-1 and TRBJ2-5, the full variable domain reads KAGVTQTPRYLIKTRGQQVTLSCSPISGHRSVSWYQQTPGQGLQFLFEYFSETQRNKGNFPGRFSGRQFSNSRSEMNVSTLELGDSALYLCASSPGLLETQYFGPGTRLLVL.

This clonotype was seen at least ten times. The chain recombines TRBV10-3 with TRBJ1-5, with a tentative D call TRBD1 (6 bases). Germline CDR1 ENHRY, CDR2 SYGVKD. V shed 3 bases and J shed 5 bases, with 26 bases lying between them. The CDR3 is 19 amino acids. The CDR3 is CAISDHRLGGRVADQPQHF. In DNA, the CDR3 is TGTGCCATCAGTGACCACCGGCTCGGGGGGCGGGTCGCCGATCAGCCCCAGCATTTT.

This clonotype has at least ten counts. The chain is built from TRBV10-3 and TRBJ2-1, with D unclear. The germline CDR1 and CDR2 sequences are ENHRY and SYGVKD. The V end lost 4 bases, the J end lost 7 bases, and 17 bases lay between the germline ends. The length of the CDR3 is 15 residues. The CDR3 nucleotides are TGTGCCATCAGTGGTTTTGATATTGGGGTGAATGAGCAGTTCTTC. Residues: CAISGFDIGVNEQFF.

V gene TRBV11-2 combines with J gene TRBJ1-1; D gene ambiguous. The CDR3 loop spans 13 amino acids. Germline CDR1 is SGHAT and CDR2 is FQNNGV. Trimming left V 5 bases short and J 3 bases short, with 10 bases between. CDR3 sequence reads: CASSHSLYTEAFF. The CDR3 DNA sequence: TGTGCCAGCAGCCACAGCCTCTACACTGAAGCTTTCTTT. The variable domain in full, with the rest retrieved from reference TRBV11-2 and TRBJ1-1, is EAGVAQSPRYKIIEKRQSVAFWCNPISGHATLYWYQQILGQGPKLLIQFQNNGVVDDSQLPKDRFSAERLKGVDSTLKIQPAKLEDSAVYLCASSHSLYTEAFFGQGTRLTVV.

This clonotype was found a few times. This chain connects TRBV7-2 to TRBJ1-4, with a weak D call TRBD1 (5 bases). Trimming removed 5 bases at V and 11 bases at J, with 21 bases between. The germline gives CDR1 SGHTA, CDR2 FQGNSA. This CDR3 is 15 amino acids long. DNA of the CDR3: TGTGCCAGCAGCGCCGGGGCAGGCGGTTATGGGAAACTGTTTTTT. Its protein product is CASSAGAGGYGKLFF.

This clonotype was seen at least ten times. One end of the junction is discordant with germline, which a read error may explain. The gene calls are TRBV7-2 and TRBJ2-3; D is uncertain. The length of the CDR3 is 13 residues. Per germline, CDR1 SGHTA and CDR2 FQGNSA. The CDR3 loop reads CASSLGYTDTQYF. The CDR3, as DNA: TGTGCCAGCAGTTTAGGGTACACAGATACGCAGTATTTT.

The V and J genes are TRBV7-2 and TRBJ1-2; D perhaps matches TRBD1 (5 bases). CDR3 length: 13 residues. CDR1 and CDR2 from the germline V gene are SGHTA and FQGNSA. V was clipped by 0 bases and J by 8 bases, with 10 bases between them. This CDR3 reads CASSLAKGSGYTF. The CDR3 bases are TGTGCCAGCAGCTTAGCGAAGGGGTCCGGCTACACCTTC. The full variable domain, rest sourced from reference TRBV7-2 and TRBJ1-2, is GAGVSQSPSNKVTEKGKDVELRCDPISGHTALYWYRQSLGQGLEFLIYFQGNSAPDKSGLPSDRFSAERTGGSVSTLTIQRTQQEDSAVYLCASSLAKGSGYTFGSGTRLTVV.

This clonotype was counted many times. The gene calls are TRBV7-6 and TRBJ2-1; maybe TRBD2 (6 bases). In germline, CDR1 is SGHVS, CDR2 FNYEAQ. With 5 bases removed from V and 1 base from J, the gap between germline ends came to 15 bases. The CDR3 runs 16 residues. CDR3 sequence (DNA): TGTGCCAGCAGCATCCGGGACTCGAATTCCTACAATGAGCAGTTCTTC. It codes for CASSIRDSNSYNEQFF. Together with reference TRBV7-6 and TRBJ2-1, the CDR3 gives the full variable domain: GAGVSQSPRYKVTKRGQDVALRCDPISGHVSLYWYRQALGQGPEFLTYFNYEAQQDKSGLPNDRFSAERPEGSISTLTIQRTEQRDSAMYRCASSIRDSNSYNEQFFGPGTRLTVL.

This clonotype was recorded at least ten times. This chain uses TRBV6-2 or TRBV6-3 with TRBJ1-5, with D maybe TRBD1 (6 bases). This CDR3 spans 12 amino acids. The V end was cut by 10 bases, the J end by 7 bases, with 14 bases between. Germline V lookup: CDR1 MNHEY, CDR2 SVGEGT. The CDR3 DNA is TGTGCCACCCAGGACAGCACACAGCCCCAGCATTTT. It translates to CATQDSTQPQHF.

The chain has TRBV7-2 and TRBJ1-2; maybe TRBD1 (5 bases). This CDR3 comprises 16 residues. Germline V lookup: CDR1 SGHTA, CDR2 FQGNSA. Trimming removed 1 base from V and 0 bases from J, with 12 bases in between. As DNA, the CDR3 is TGTGCCAGCAGCTTAGGCGGGGCAAACTCTAACTATGGCTACACCTTC. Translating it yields CASSLGGANSNYGYTF.

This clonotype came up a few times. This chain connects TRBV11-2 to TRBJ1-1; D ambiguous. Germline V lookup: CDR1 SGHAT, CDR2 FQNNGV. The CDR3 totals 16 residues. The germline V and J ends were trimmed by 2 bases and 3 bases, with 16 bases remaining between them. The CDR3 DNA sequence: TGTGCCAGCAGCTTATCCCCCGGGGAGGGAGACACTGAAGCTTTCTTT. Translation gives CASSLSPGEGDTEAFF.

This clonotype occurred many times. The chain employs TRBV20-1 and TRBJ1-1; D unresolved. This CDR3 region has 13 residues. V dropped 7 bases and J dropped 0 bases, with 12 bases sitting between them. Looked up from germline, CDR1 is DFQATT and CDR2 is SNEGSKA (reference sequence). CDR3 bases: TGCAGTGTTCTGCGGCCGTTGAACACTGAAGCTTTCTTT. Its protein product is CSVLRPLNTEAFF.

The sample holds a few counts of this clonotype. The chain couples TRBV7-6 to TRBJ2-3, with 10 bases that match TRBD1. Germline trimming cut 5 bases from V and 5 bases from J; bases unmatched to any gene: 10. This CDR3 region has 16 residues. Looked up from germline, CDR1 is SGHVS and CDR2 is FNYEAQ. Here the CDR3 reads CASSGRTGGYGDTQYF. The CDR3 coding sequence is TGTGCCAGCAGCGGTAGGACAGGGGGTTATGGAGATACGCAGTATTTT.

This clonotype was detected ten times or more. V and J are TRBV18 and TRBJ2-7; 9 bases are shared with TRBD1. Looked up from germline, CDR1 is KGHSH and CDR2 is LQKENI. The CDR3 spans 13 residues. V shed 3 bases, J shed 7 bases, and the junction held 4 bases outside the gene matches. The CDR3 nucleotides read TGTGCCAGCTCACCGTTGGGACAGGGAGAGCAGTACTTC. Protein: CASSPLGQGEQYF.

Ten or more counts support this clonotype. The CDR3 nucleotides are TGTGCCAGCTTCACGTCGATCTATGGCTACACCTTC. Protein: CASFTSIYGYTF. The chain uses TRBV6-5 and TRBJ1-2, with unresolved D. The CDR3 is 12 amino acids. Germline CDR1 reads MNHEY; CDR2 reads SVGAGI. The V end was cut by 8 bases, the J end by 4 bases, with 11 bases between.

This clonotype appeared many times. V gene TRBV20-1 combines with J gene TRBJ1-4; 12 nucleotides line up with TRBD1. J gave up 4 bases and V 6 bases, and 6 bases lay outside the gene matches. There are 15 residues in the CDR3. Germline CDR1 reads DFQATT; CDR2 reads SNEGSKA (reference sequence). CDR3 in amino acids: CSAGTGGAGNEKLFF. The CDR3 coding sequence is TGCAGTGCCGGGACAGGGGGCGCCGGTAATGAAAAACTGTTTTTT.

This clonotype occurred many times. The CDR3: CASSARAGELFF. In DNA form, the CDR3 reads TGTGCCAGCAGCGCCCGGGCCGGGGAGCTGTTTTTT. The rearrangement joins TRBV7-9 to TRBJ2-2, with D unclear. V dropped 5 bases and J dropped 6 bases, with 7 bases sitting between them. This CDR3 is 12 amino acids long. CDR1 and CDR2 (germline): SEHNR, FQNEAQ (reference sequence).

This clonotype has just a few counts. The CDR3 here is CASSPITSGGSSSYNEQFF. The CDR3 DNA reads TGTGCCAGCAGCCCTATTACTAGCGGGGGGTCAAGCTCCTACAATGAGCAGTTCTTC. The chain couples TRBV11-2 to TRBJ2-1; 12 positions agree with TRBD2. Germline V gene data show CDR1 as SGHAT and CDR2 as FQNNGV. V shed 5 bases, J shed 0 bases, and the junction held 11 bases outside the gene matches. CDR3 length equals 19 residues.

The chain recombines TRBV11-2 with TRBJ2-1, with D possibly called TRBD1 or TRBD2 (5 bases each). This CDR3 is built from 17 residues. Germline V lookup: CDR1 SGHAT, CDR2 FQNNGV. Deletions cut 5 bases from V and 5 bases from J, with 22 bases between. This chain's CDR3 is CASSPYRRSGAHNEQFF. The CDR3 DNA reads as TGTGCCAGCAGCCCCTACCGCCGGTCCGGGGCTCACAATGAGCAGTTCTTC. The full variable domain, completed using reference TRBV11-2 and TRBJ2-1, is EAGVAQSPRYKIIEKRQSVAFWCNPISGHATLYWYQQILGQGPKLLIQFQNNGVVDDSQLPKDRFSAERLKGVDSTLKIQPAKLEDSAVYLCASSPYRRSGAHNEQFFGPGTRLTVL.

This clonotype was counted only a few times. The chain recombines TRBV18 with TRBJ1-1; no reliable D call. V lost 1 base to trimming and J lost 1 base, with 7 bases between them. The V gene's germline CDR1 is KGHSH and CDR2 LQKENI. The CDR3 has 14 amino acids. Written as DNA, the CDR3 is TGTGCCAGCTCACCACTAAAGGCGAACACTGAAGCTTTCTTT. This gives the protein CASSPLKANTEAFF.